Listed here are 18 T cell receptor beta chains from one sample, sequenced in a study of T cells after yellow fever vaccination. TCRdb re-called the 5' RACE reads with MiXCR, one entry per CDR3 protein. The table records about 400,000 distinct CDR3 sequences, roughly 6.2% of them present only once. The material was PBMCs, obtained 5 days after the yellow fever booster vaccination. Receptors were obtained from a man younger than 45 who received the YFV17D yellow fever vaccine.

The DNA of the CDR3 is TGCAGTGCTCCGTTACCGGGACTAGCGGGAGGGCTTGCGGATGAGCAGTTCTTC. This gives the protein CSAPLPGLAGGLADEQFF. The V call is TRBV20-1, the J call TRBJ2-1; 16 bases map to TRBD2. Looked up from germline, CDR1 is DFQATT and CDR2 is SNEGSKA (reference sequence). The trim removed 5 bases at V and 8 bases at J, leaving 15 bases unmatched. The CDR3 is made up of 18 amino acids.

This clonotype was seen more than once but under ten times. The V and J genes are TRBV6-5 and TRBJ2-3; 11 bases fit TRBD2. The ends lost 2 bases at V and 6 bases at J; junction bases unmatched: 4. This CDR3 spans 15 amino acids. From germline, CDR1 is MNHEY and CDR2 SVGAGI. CDR3 in DNA: TGTGCCAGCAGTTACGGATCTAGCGGGGGGGATACGCAGTATTTT. It specifies CASSYGSSGGDTQYF.

This clonotype was observed many times. The V and J genes are TRBV20-1 and TRBJ2-7; D could derive from TRBD1 or TRBD2 (5 bases each). The CDR3 extends over 15 amino acids. The V gene lost 1 base and the J gene lost 0 bases, with 13 bases spanning the gap. Germline-derived CDR1 and CDR2 are DFQATT and SNEGSKA (reference sequence). The CDR3 spells CSARALGESSYEQYF. CDR3 bases: TGCAGTGCTAGAGCCTTAGGGGAGAGCTCCTACGAGCAGTACTTC.

V and J are TRBV4-2 and TRBJ2-3; D possibly uses TRBD1 or TRBD2 (5 bases each). This CDR3 has 13 residues. Germline assignment: CDR1 LGHNA and CDR2 YNFKEQ. Trimming pared 8 bases from V and 4 bases from J, leaving 13 bases between. CDR3: CASGPGLPDTQYF. CDR3 nucleotides: TGTGCCAGCGGCCCGGGGCTCCCAGATACGCAGTATTTT.

The genes are TRBV23-1 and TRBJ2-3; a possible D gene is TRBD1 (6 bases). TRBV23-1 is assigned to the ORF class and has an uncertain function. With 7 bases removed from V and 6 bases from J, the gap between germline ends came to 11 bases. This CDR3 region has 12 residues. CDR3 residues: CASTRGSDTQYF. The CDR3 DNA follows: TGCGCCAGCACAAGGGGGTCGGATACGCAGTATTTT.

This clonotype was detected only a few times. V usage is TRBV12-3 or TRBV12-4 and J usage is TRBJ2-5; no clear D. The CDR3 consists of 15 residues. Deletions cut 4 bases from V and 4 bases from J, with 16 bases between. The CDR3 spells CASSSGRATRETQYF. The CDR3 DNA is TGTGCCAGCAGTTCGGGTAGGGCGACCAGAGAGACCCAGTACTTC.

The genes are TRBV11-2 and TRBJ2-4; D is perhaps TRBD2 (6 bases). V lost 2 bases and J lost 1, with 24 bases in between. CDR3 length: 20 amino acids. Germline-derived CDR1 and CDR2 are SGHAT and FQNNGV. The CDR3 protein is CASSLSSGLEVLLAKNIQYF. Written as DNA, the CDR3 is TGTGCCAGCAGCTTAAGTAGCGGCCTCGAGGTATTGTTGGCCAAAAACATTCAGTACTTC. Combining the CDR3 with reference TRBV11-2 and TRBJ2-4 gives the whole variable domain EAGVAQSPRYKIIEKRQSVAFWCNPISGHATLYWYQQILGQGPKLLIQFQNNGVVDDSQLPKDRFSAERLKGVDSTLKIQPAKLEDSAVYLCASSLSSGLEVLLAKNIQYFGAGTRLSVL.

This clonotype was counted at least ten times. The chain recombines TRBV12-3 or TRBV12-4 with TRBJ2-2; D not resolved. The CDR3 has 14 amino acids. V lost 3 bases to trimming and J lost 6 bases, with 11 bases between them. The CDR3, as DNA: TGTGCCAGCAGTTTTTTCCGGGTGGCCGGGGAGCTGTTTTTT. Its protein product is CASSFFRVAGELFF.

This clonotype was counted many times. The rearrangement uses TRBV20-1 and TRBJ2-7; 8 nucleotides line up with TRBD1. The CDR3 totals 13 residues. Trimming at V came to 4 bases and at J to 3 bases, leaving 5 bases not matched to a gene. Germline V gene lookup returns CDR1 DFQATT and CDR2 SNEGSKA (reference sequence). CDR3 amino acids: CSATGQAVYEQYF. CDR3 in DNA: TGCAGTGCTACGGGACAGGCTGTCTACGAGCAGTACTTC.

This clonotype was observed at least ten times. The chain has TRBV4-2 and TRBJ2-3; 11 nucleotides match TRBD2. Germline V gene lookup returns CDR1 LGHNA and CDR2 YNFKEQ. V lost 2 bases, J lost 3 bases, and 4 bases stayed unmatched. This CDR3 has 16 residues. CDR3 in DNA: TGTGCCAGCAGCCAAATTAGCGGGAGGGCAACAGATACGCAGTATTTT. Protein: CASSQISGRATDTQYF.

The chain couples TRBV6-4 to TRBJ2-2, with D unclear. The CDR3 length is 12 residues. V lost 7 bases and J lost 6, with 9 bases in between. Germline-derived CDR1 and CDR2 are MRHNA and SNTAGT. CDR3 coding DNA: TGTGCCAGCATCCTGACCCCCGGGGAGCTGTTTTTT. Translating it yields CASILTPGELFF.

This clonotype showed up many times. This sequence joins TRBV12-3 or TRBV12-4 and TRBJ2-1; D unresolved. CDR3 length equals 11 residues. Trimming left V 5 bases short and J 6 bases short, with 5 bases between. CDR3 sequence reads: CASSRTNEQFF. DNA of the CDR3: TGTGCCAGCAGTCGGACCAATGAGCAGTTCTTC.

This clonotype was detected ten times or more. V usage is TRBV29-1 and J usage is TRBJ2-1, with 8 bases matching TRBD2. Germline values: CDR1 SQVTM, CDR2 ANQGSEA. The CDR3 is 13 amino acids. DNA for the CDR3: TGCAGTGTAACTAGCGGATCGTACAATGAGCAGTTCTTC. The encoded protein is CSVTSGSYNEQFF.

V is TRBV30 and J is TRBJ1-5, with 7 bases matching TRBD1. The CDR3 runs to 14 residues. The germline gives CDR1 GTSNPN, CDR2 SVGIG (reference sequence). The V segment lost 3 bases and the J segment 7 bases; nucleotides outside the gene matches: 9. The CDR3 loop is CAWRTGCRYQPQHF. The CDR3 DNA is TGTGCCTGGAGGACAGGGTGTCGATACCAGCCCCAGCATTTT. The variable domain in full, completed from reference TRBV30 and TRBJ1-5, reads SQTIHQWPATLVQPVGSPLSLECTVEGTSNPNLYWYRQAAGRGLQLLFYSVGIGQISSEVPQNLSASRPQDRQFILSSKKLLLSDSGFYLCAWRTGCRYQPQHFGDGTRLSIL.

This clonotype turned up a few times. The V and J genes are TRBV3-1 and TRBJ2-5, with TRBD1 matching 8 bases. The CDR3 is 18 amino acids. The junction had 18 bases not matched to a gene; V was cut back by 2 bases and J by 7 bases. Germline V gene data show CDR1 as LGHDT and CDR2 as YNNKEL (reference sequence). CDR3 nucleotides: TGTGCCAGCAGCCAAATTCTTGGTAGGACAGGGCGCCGAGGGACCCAGTACTTC. Translation gives CASSQILGRTGRRGTQYF.

In its sample, this clonotype was seen many times. The V and J genes are TRBV20-1 and TRBJ1-1, with a weak D call TRBD1 (6 bases). The V gene lost 1 base and the J gene lost 1 base, with 10 bases spanning the gap. The germline V gene has CDR1 DFQATT and CDR2 SNEGSKA (reference sequence). The CDR3 is 14 residues long. The CDR3 reads CSARVGGGNTEAFF. CDR3 bases: TGCAGTGCTAGAGTGGGGGGCGGGAACACTGAAGCTTTCTTT.

This clonotype was seen many times. The rearrangement uses TRBV4-2 and TRBJ2-7, with 12 bases that match TRBD2. The CDR3 has 21 amino acids. Germline V CDR1 and CDR2: LGHNA, YNFKEQ. The V segment lost 1 base and the J segment 0 bases; nucleotides outside the gene matches: 16. The CDR3 region is CASSQVGGMTSGRGNSYEQYF. As DNA, the CDR3 is TGTGCCAGCAGCCAAGTTGGGGGTATGACTAGCGGGAGAGGTAACTCCTACGAGCAGTACTTC.

The rearrangement links TRBV5-1 to TRBJ2-3; 7 nucleotides line up with TRBD2. With 4 bases clipped from V and 2 bases from J, the junction kept 4 bases outside the gene matches. The V gene's germline CDR1 is SGHRS and CDR2 YFSETQ. This CDR3 is built from 14 residues. CDR3 bases: TGCGCCAGCAGCAGCGGGGTCCCCACAGATACGCAGTATTTT. This codes for CASSSGVPTDTQYF.